This T cell receptor beta chain was recorded in a study of technical replicates of blood from several donors. Clones were read by immunoSEQ multiplex PCR, and TCRdb kept only the in-frame ones, dropping some. The table lists about 15,000 clones, roughly 88% of them singletons. The TCR sequence derives from a human donor in good health. The sequenced sample was PBMCs.

The CDR3 coding sequence is TGTGCCAGCAGCTTGGTGGGACAGGGATACTACGAGCAGTACTTC. Translating gives CASSLVGQGYYEQYF. The chain has TRBV5-6 and TRBJ2-7; TRBD1 aligns across 9 bases. This CDR3 has 15 residues. The V gene end was trimmed by 0 bases and the J gene end by 3 bases; junction bases not matched to a gene: 4. Germline loops: CDR1 SGHDT, CDR2 YYEEEE.